The present TCR delta chain was sequenced within a study of gamma-delta chains in newborns, infants, children. Study information: Innate gammadelta T cells reportedly expand polyclonally right after birth, driven by microbial exposure, per the title.

TCRdb called clones anew from the reads with CATT. The sample has 2,000 to 3,000 delta-chain clones, 1.1% seen once. V was clipped by 5 bases and J by 0 bases; unmatched bases: 7. The CDR3 is 18 residues long. CDR1 and CDR2 from the germline V gene are GEAIGNYY and EKD. Worth noting for this clone: This DNA's translation and the protein TCRdb lists, from a much larger clone, do not match at residue 4, likely due to a read error; the protein shown is translated from the DNA.

The chain carries TRDV2 and TRDJ3, with 9 bases identical to TRDD3. This clonotype was sampled from a child who was a newborn, infant or young child, either healthy, febrile or measles-vaccinated (not recorded which). The sequenced material came from blood. The DNA for the CDR3 is TGTGCCTGTGGCAACTTGGGGGATAGCTCCTGGGACACCCGACAGATGTTTTTC. Protein sequence: CACGNLGDSSWDTRQMFF.